The 32 T cell receptor beta chains in this list originate from one sample, sequenced in a study of blood T cell repertoires in COVID-19. The method was immunoSEQ multiplex PCR; TCRdb's version includes in-frame clones alone and lacks a portion of them. The table shows around 60,000 clones, with around 93% occurring only once. The sample comprised peripheral blood. The receptor set was obtained from a man between 50 and 59 years old with active COVID-19.

The rearrangement uses TRBV6-5 and TRBJ2-5; 10 bases line up with TRBD1. The J segment lost 1 base and the V segment lost 0 bases, leaving 2 bases of the junction unmatched. CDR3 length: 16 amino acids. Germline V CDR1 and CDR2: MNHEY, SVGAGI. CDR3 loop: CASSYSRTGGQETQYF. The CDR3 nucleotides are TGTGCCAGCAGTTACTCAAGGACAGGGGGCCAAGAGACCCAGTACTTC.

This chain uses TRBV7-2 with TRBJ2-3, with 15 bases matching TRBD2. V shed 11 bases and J 5 bases; nucleotides not matched to a gene: 14. The CDR3 has 17 amino acids. Germline CDR1 is SGHTA and CDR2 is FQGNSA. The CDR3 loop is CAGILLGLAGGIDTQYF. Written as DNA, the CDR3 is TGTGCCGGTATTCTTTTAGGACTAGCGGGAGGGATAGATACGCAGTATTTT.

The chain couples TRBV5-1 to TRBJ1-2, with a possible D match to TRBD1 (6 bases). V shed 4 bases and J shed 4 bases, with 11 bases lying between them. The CDR3 sequence is 13 residues long. Germline V gives CDR1 SGHRS, CDR2 YFSETQ. The DNA for the CDR3 is TGCGCCAGCAGCCCCGGGACAATCTATGGCTACACCTTC. Translating it yields CASSPGTIYGYTF. The full variable domain, with the rest looked up from reference TRBV5-1 and TRBJ1-2, is KAGVTQTPRYLIKTRGQQVTLSCSPISGHRSVSWYQQTPGQGLQFLFEYFSETQRNKGNFPGRFSGRQFSNSRSEMNVSTLELGDSALYLCASSPGTIYGYTFGSGTRLTVV.

J is TRBJ2-5 and V is TRBV3-1 (or the pseudogene TRBV3-2), with TRBD1 as a possible D gene (6 bases). This CDR3 is built from 15 residues. The V end lost 2 bases, the J end lost 5 bases, and 15 bases lay between the germline ends. Germline V lookup: CDR1 LGHDT, CDR2 YNNKEL (reference sequence). CDR3 sequence: CASSQKQGRRETQYF. The CDR3 DNA is TGTGCCAGCAGCCAAAAACAGGGTCGAAGGGAGACCCAGTACTTC.

V and J are TRBV27 and TRBJ2-2, with 7 bases matching TRBD1. Germline CDR1 MNHEY, CDR2 SMNVEV (reference sequence). The CDR3 has 17 residues. J was trimmed by 4 bases and V by 4 bases; bases with no gene match: 12. The DNA for the CDR3 is TGTGCCAGCAGTTCAATCACAGGGGTCGGAGGCACCGGGGAGCTGTTTTTT. Its protein product is CASSSITGVGGTGELFF.

The gene calls are TRBV5-1 and TRBJ2-3; 11 bases line up with TRBD1. The CDR3 is 16 amino acids. The junction had 6 bases not matched to a gene; V was cut back by 4 bases and J by 2 bases. Germline CDR1 and CDR2: SGHRS and YFSETQ. The CDR3 sequence is CASSLGQGAPTDTQYF. CDR3 nucleotides: TGCGCCAGCAGCCTTGGACAGGGGGCCCCCACAGATACGCAGTATTTT.

V and J are TRBV3-1 (or the pseudogene TRBV3-2) and TRBJ2-7; D is ambiguous. The V end lost 6 bases, the J end lost 7 bases, and 10 bases lay between the germline ends. Germline V gene data show CDR1 as LGHDT and CDR2 as YNNKEL (reference sequence). There are 11 residues in the CDR3. This CDR3 is CASRSSGEQYF. The CDR3 nucleotides are TGTGCCAGCAGGTCCTCCGGGGAGCAGTACTTC.

The chain recombines TRBV12-3 or TRBV12-4 with TRBJ2-7; the match to TRBD1 covers 7 bases. CDR3 length: 12 residues. The ends lost 3 bases at V and 7 bases at J; junction bases unmatched: 3. The CDR3 sequence is CASSFDRVEQYF. Written as DNA, the CDR3 is TGTGCCAGCAGTTTTGACAGGGTGGAGCAGTACTTC.

The chain joins TRBV4-1 to TRBJ1-4, with D uncertain. CDR1 MGHRA and CDR2 YSYEKL come from the germline V gene. The CDR3 covers 15 residues. The V and J ends lost 0 bases and 0 bases respectively, with 5 bases between them. The CDR3 reads CASSQEGATNEKLFF. The CDR3 bases are TGCGCCAGCAGCCAAGAGGGAGCAACTAATGAAAAACTGTTTTTT.

This chain joins TRBV6-6 and TRBJ1-3, with D uncertain. In germline, CDR1 is MNHNY, CDR2 SVGAGI (reference sequence). The CDR3 is made up of 15 amino acids. With 2 bases removed from V and 0 bases from J, the gap between germline ends came to 8 bases. In nucleotides, the CDR3 is TGTGCCAGCAGTTACCTGGCACCCTCTGGAAACACCATATATTTT. It encodes CASSYLAPSGNTIYF.

The chain employs TRBV19 and TRBJ1-4; TRBD1 agrees at 7 bases. The CDR3 covers 15 residues. V shed 7 bases, J shed 6 bases, and the junction held 11 bases outside the gene matches. Germline V gene data show CDR1 as LNHDA and CDR2 as SQIVND (reference sequence). CDR3 region: CASISRGQGDEKLFF. CDR3 DNA sequence: TGTGCCAGTATCTCGCGAGGTCAGGGGGATGAAAAACTGTTTTTT.

This CDR3 reads CASSPSRPGSTDTQYF. The CDR3 nucleotides are TGTGCCAGCTCACCGAGTCGTCCAGGCAGCACAGATACGCAGTATTTT. This chain links TRBV18 with TRBJ2-3; D is ambiguous. Between the trimmed V and J ends, which lost 3 bases and 0 bases, there was a span of 13 bases. Germline V gene lookup returns CDR1 KGHSH and CDR2 LQKENI. This CDR3 has 16 residues.

The chain carries TRBV3-1 (or the pseudogene TRBV3-2) and TRBJ1-2, with D possibly being TRBD1 (6 bases). Per the germline V gene, CDR1 is LGHDT and CDR2 is YNNKEL (reference sequence). Deletions cut 6 bases from V and 8 bases from J, with 16 bases between. This CDR3 contains 13 residues. The CDR3 DNA sequence: TGTGCCAGCAGGGTTACAGGGTTCGGAGGCTACACCTTC. Protein: CASRVTGFGGYTF.

The gene calls are TRBV7-2 and TRBJ2-5; possibly TRBD2 for D (6 bases). Germline V gene data show CDR1 as SGHTA and CDR2 as FQGNSA. The CDR3 is 16 amino acids. V lost 5 bases and J 5 bases, leaving 21 bases between the germline ends. In nucleotides, the CDR3 is TGTGCCAGCAGCCAGGACATTACCTTTGGGGGGGAGACCCAGTACTTC. Protein: CASSQDITFGGETQYF.

The chain couples TRBV3-1 (or the pseudogene TRBV3-2) to TRBJ2-7; a possible D gene is TRBD1 (5 bases). CDR1 is LGHDT and CDR2 is YNNKEL in the germline V gene (reference sequence). CDR3 length equals 14 residues. V lost 4 bases to trimming and J lost 4 bases, with 14 bases between them. The DNA of the CDR3 is TGTGCCAGCAGCCGCTTGCCCGCAGGGTACGAGCAGTACTTC. This sequence encodes CASSRLPAGYEQYF.

The gene calls are TRBV28 and TRBJ2-5, with D uncertain. CDR1 is MDHEN and CDR2 is SYDVKM in the germline V gene. The CDR3 totals 11 residues. V gave up 5 bases and J gave up 10 bases, with 11 bases separating them. The CDR3 sequence: CASSPRSGQYF. In nucleotides, the CDR3 is TGTGCCAGCAGTCCGCGGAGTGGCCAGTACTTC.

V is TRBV2 and J is TRBJ2-7; a weak D match, TRBD2 (5 bases). This CDR3 comprises 15 residues. Trimming removed 6 bases from V and 3 bases from J, with 18 bases in between. Looked up from germline, CDR1 is SNHLY and CDR2 is FYNNEI. In DNA, the CDR3 is TGTGCCAGCAGCCTAAGACAAGTAGCGAGCTACGAGCAGTACTTC. Amino acid sequence: CASSLRQVASYEQYF. Based on the CDR3 plus reference TRBV2 and TRBJ2-7, the full variable domain is EPEVTQTPSHQVTQMGQEVILRCVPISNHLYFYWYRQILGQKVEFLVSFYNNEISEKSEIFDDQFSVERPDGSNFTLKIRSTKLEDSAMYFCASSLRQVASYEQYFGPGTRLTVT.

The chain carries TRBV27 and TRBJ1-5, with TRBD1 identical over 9 bases. CDR3 length: 15 residues. J lost 3 bases, V lost 5 bases, and 5 bases had no gene match. CDR1 is MNHEY, CDR2 SMNVEV, per germline (reference sequence). Here the CDR3 reads CASSQTGGPNQPQHF. CDR3 nucleotide sequence: TGTGCCAGCAGTCAGACAGGGGGGCCCAATCAGCCCCAGCATTTT.

The V call is TRBV5-6, the J call TRBJ2-1; no definite D call. CDR3 length: 14 residues. Looked up from germline, CDR1 is SGHDT and CDR2 is YYEEEE. Trimming cost V 3 bases and J 5 bases, with 12 bases left between them. In nucleotides, the CDR3 is TGTGCCAGCAGCTCCCCGAGCGTGCACAATGAGCAGTTCTTC. It translates to CASSSPSVHNEQFF.

This clone was picked up a small number of times. V usage is TRBV5-1 and J usage is TRBJ2-7; D perhaps matches TRBD2 (6 bases). V shed 2 bases and J shed 4 bases, with 19 bases lying between them. CDR1 is SGHRS and CDR2 is YFSETQ in the germline V gene. There are 16 residues in the CDR3. CDR3 sequence reads: CASSLQPAASAYEQYF. CDR3 DNA sequence: TGCGCCAGCAGCTTACAACCCGCGGCTAGCGCTTACGAGCAGTACTTC. The full variable domain, with the rest looked up from reference TRBV5-1 and TRBJ2-7, is KAGVTQTPRYLIKTRGQQVTLSCSPISGHRSVSWYQQTPGQGLQFLFEYFSETQRNKGNFPGRFSGRQFSNSRSEMNVSTLELGDSALYLCASSLQPAASAYEQYFGPGTRLTVT.

This chain joins TRBV19 and TRBJ2-7; no reliable D call. Germline CDR1 is LNHDA and CDR2 is SQIVND (reference sequence). This CDR3 has 12 residues. The V and J ends lost 7 bases and 5 bases respectively, with 12 bases between them. CDR3 coding DNA: TGTGCCAGTAATAACGGCAGGAACGAGCAGTACTTC. Its protein is CASNNGRNEQYF.

V usage is TRBV7-2 and J usage is TRBJ2-1; D is possibly TRBD1 (5 bases). Trimming cost V 4 bases and J 4 bases, with 11 bases left between them. The CDR3 loop spans 14 amino acids. The germline CDR1 and CDR2 sequences are SGHTA and FQGNSA. CDR3: CASSSPRVYNEQFF. The CDR3 DNA reads TGTGCCAGCAGCTCACCCAGGGTATACAATGAGCAGTTCTTC. Full variable domain (rest looked up from reference TRBV7-2 and TRBJ2-1): GAGVSQSPSNKVTEKGKDVELRCDPISGHTALYWYRQSLGQGLEFLIYFQGNSAPDKSGLPSDRFSAERTGGSVSTLTIQRTQQEDSAVYLCASSSPRVYNEQFFGPGTRLTVL.

V is TRBV5-1 and J is TRBJ2-3; no clear D. V lost 4 bases, J lost 2 bases, and 11 bases lay in between. CDR1 and CDR2 from the germline V gene are SGHRS and YFSETQ. The CDR3 sequence is 14 residues long. The CDR3 spells CASSLGAYTDTQYF. CDR3 in DNA: TGCGCCAGCAGCCTGGGTGCCTACACAGATACGCAGTATTTT.

The V gene is TRBV7-9, the J gene TRBJ1-6, with a tentative D call TRBD1 (6 bases). The CDR3 sequence is 18 residues long. The germline V and J ends were trimmed by 0 bases and 6 bases, with 18 bases remaining between them. Germline CDR1 is SEHNR and CDR2 is FQNEAQ (reference sequence). Here the CDR3 reads CASSLADLADSFNSPLHF. Written as DNA, the CDR3 is TGTGCCAGCAGCTTAGCGGACTTGGCGGACAGCTTTAATTCACCCCTCCACTTT. The complete variable domain, with remaining parts taken from reference TRBV7-9 and TRBJ1-6, reads DTGVSQNPRHKITKRGQNVTFRCDPISEHNRLYWYRQTLGQGPEFLTYFQNEAQLEKSRLLSDRFSAERPKGSFSTLEIQRTEQGDSAMYLCASSLADLADSFNSPLHFGNGTRLTVT.

The V gene is TRBV5-4, the J gene TRBJ2-1, with 11 bases lining up with TRBD2. The germline gives CDR1 SGHNT, CDR2 YYREEE (reference sequence). CDR3 length: 16 residues. V shed 2 bases and J 3 bases; nucleotides not matched to a gene: 4. CDR3 residues: CASSFLTSGSYNEQFF. In DNA form, the CDR3 reads TGTGCCAGCAGCTTCCTAACTAGCGGGAGCTACAATGAGCAGTTCTTC.

The chain has TRBV10-3 and TRBJ2-7; unclear D gene. Germline loops: CDR1 ENHRY, CDR2 SYGVKD. The CDR3 has 12 amino acids. Trimming cost V 4 bases and J 1 base, with 5 bases left between them. The CDR3 DNA reads TGTGCCATCAGTGGAGATTCCTACGAGCAGTACTTC. Its protein product is CAISGDSYEQYF.

The J gene is TRBJ2-7, the V gene TRBV28, with a possible D match to TRBD2 (6 bases). This CDR3 is built from 17 residues. CDR1 and CDR2 from the germline V gene are MDHEN and SYDVKM. The V end lost 4 bases, the J end lost 3 bases, and 22 bases lay between the germline ends. This CDR3 reads CASSSNQAGRNLYEQYF. The CDR3 DNA reads TGTGCCAGCAGTTCTAATCAGGCAGGGAGGAATCTCTACGAGCAGTACTTC.

The chain couples TRBV5-8 to TRBJ2-3; D is unresolved. Germline V gene lookup returns CDR1 SGHTS and CDR2 YDEGEE. V was trimmed by 0 bases and J by 8 bases, leaving 13 bases between them. This CDR3 spans 14 amino acids. The CDR3 nucleotides read TGTGCCAGCAGCTTGGGCAGGCTAACGGTTACGCAGTATTTT. Protein: CASSLGRLTVTQYF.

V and J are TRBV19 and TRBJ2-7, with D unresolved. Germline-derived CDR1 and CDR2 are LNHDA and SQIVND (reference sequence). The CDR3 loop spans 13 amino acids. V lost 5 bases and J 3 bases, leaving 11 bases between the germline ends. CDR3 sequence reads: CASSPGNYYEQYF. CDR3 in DNA: TGTGCCAGTAGTCCCGGAAACTACTACGAGCAGTACTTC.

The V call is TRBV19, the J call TRBJ1-2; 8 bases align to TRBD1. The V segment lost 7 bases and the J segment 8 bases; nucleotides outside the gene matches: 18. Per germline, CDR1 LNHDA and CDR2 SQIVND (reference sequence). This CDR3 has 16 residues. DNA of the CDR3: TGTGCCAGTAACGCCCCGGACAGGGCCCTTTCAAACGGCTACACCTTC. Translated, it gives CASNAPDRALSNGYTF.

The chain has TRBV5-1 and TRBJ1-2; the D gene is possibly TRBD1 (6 bases). Germline loops: CDR1 SGHRS, CDR2 YFSETQ. CDR3 length: 14 residues. V lost 2 bases and J 5 bases, leaving 13 bases between the germline ends. CDR3 sequence reads: CASSLTGYGYGYTF. The CDR3 bases are TGCGCCAGCAGCTTAACAGGGTACGGGTATGGCTACACCTTC.

This clone has just one count. V gene TRBV7-2 combines with J gene TRBJ2-3, with D possibly TRBD2 on 6 matching bases. Germline V gene sequence: CDR1 SGHTA, CDR2 FQGNSA. Trimming took 8 bases from V and 8 from J, leaving 14 bases between them. This CDR3 contains 12 residues. For the CDR3, the DNA is TGTGCCAGCGGAGGCCCGCGGGGTACGCAGTATTTT. Translating gives CASGGPRGTQYF.